One sample yielded the 23 T cell receptor beta chains listed below, sequenced in a study of T cells after yellow fever vaccination. In TCRdb, the 5' RACE reads were re-called with MiXCR into one record per CDR3 protein. This sample has about 73,000 distinct CDR3 sequences, with roughly 8% found just once. Sample: CD8+ T cells sorted from PBMCs, taken on the day of the yellow fever booster vaccination. Receptors originate from a man aged 30 to 45 who received the YFV17D yellow fever vaccine.

Only a few counts were recorded for this clonotype. This chain connects TRBV4-3 to TRBJ1-1; 9 bases line up with TRBD1. This CDR3 has 15 amino acids. Losses at the gene ends were 2 bases for V and 1 base for J; bases not matched to a gene: 2. Germline V lookup: CDR1 LGHNA, CDR2 YSLEER. CDR3 sequence reads: CASSQPGQGNTEAFF. As DNA, the CDR3 is TGCGCCAGCAGCCAACCGGGACAGGGGAACACTGAAGCTTTCTTT.

J is TRBJ2-2 and V is TRBV9; D perhaps matches TRBD1 (7 bases). There are 19 residues in the CDR3. Looked up from germline, CDR1 is SGDLS and CDR2 is YYNGEE. The V end lost 3 bases, the J end lost 0 bases, and 21 bases lay between the germline ends. The DNA for the CDR3 is TGTGCCAGCAGCGGGGGAGGACAGGCGACGTTCGCGAACACCGGGGAGCTGTTTTTT. Its protein is CASSGGGQATFANTGELFF.

By share of the sample, this clonotype is medium-sized. This chain joins TRBV7-9 and TRBJ2-3, with a weak D call TRBD2 (5 bases). Germline V lookup: CDR1 SEHNR, CDR2 FQNEAQ (reference sequence). The CDR3 loop spans 13 amino acids. Trimming took 5 bases from V and 8 from J, leaving 14 bases between them. The CDR3 is CASSEPGGFTQYF. Here the CDR3 DNA reads TGTGCCAGCAGCGAACCAGGAGGTTTTACGCAGTATTTT.

This clonotype was seen only a few times. V usage is TRBV28 and J usage is TRBJ2-2; 13 positions agree with TRBD2. The CDR3 consists of 18 residues. The germline V gene encodes CDR1 MDHEN and CDR2 SYDVKM. Trimming took 6 bases from V and 5 from J; bases not matched to a gene: 12. This chain's CDR3 is CASRTPGLAGRYTGELFF. For the CDR3, the DNA is TGTGCCAGCAGAACGCCGGGACTAGCGGGAAGGTATACCGGGGAGCTGTTTTTT.

This clonotype was observed a few times. This chain uses TRBV12-3 or TRBV12-4 with TRBJ2-1; tentatively, D is TRBD1 or TRBD2 (6 bases each). Trimming took off 5 bases at V and 6 bases at J, with 14 bases between the two ends. There are 14 residues in the CDR3. This CDR3 reads CASSPRKGGNEQFF. The DNA for the CDR3 is TGTGCCAGCAGTCCTCGAAAGGGGGGCAATGAGCAGTTCTTC.

The rearrangement joins TRBV12-3 or TRBV12-4 to TRBJ2-5; 7 nucleotides line up with TRBD2. With V trimmed by 7 bases and J by 4 bases, 9 bases remained unmatched. There are 14 residues in the CDR3. CDR3 residues: CASTLGGGRETQYF. The CDR3 DNA reads TGTGCCAGCACCCTGGGGGGGGGAAGAGAGACCCAGTACTTC.

The chain recombines TRBV19 with TRBJ1-2; TRBD1 might be the D (6 bases). Trimming removed 0 bases at V and 0 bases at J, with 8 bases between. The germline V gene has CDR1 LNHDA and CDR2 SQIVND (reference sequence). The CDR3 contains 15 residues. CDR3 region: CASSIDRTANYGYTF. The CDR3, as DNA: TGTGCCAGTAGTATAGACCGGACAGCTAACTATGGCTACACCTTC.

Many counts were recorded for this clonotype. This sequence joins TRBV6-5 and TRBJ1-1; D is uncertain. CDR1 is MNHEY, CDR2 SVGAGI, per germline. V was pared by 2 bases and J by 3 bases, with 10 bases between. This CDR3 has 14 residues. CDR3 amino acids: CASSYDATDTEAFF. DNA for the CDR3: TGTGCCAGCAGTTACGATGCCACCGACACTGAAGCTTTCTTT.

This clonotype has ten or more counts. The chain recombines TRBV4-3 with TRBJ1-2; D gene uncertain. Trimming took off 0 bases at V and 11 bases at J, with 16 bases between the two ends. The CDR3 has 14 residues. In germline, CDR1 is LGHNA, CDR2 YSLEER. The CDR3 spells CASSQESQGSRYTF. CDR3 sequence (DNA): TGCGCCAGCAGCCAAGAATCCCAAGGCTCGCGTTACACCTTC.

This clonotype was seen only a few times. The chain is built from TRBV6-6 and TRBJ2-1; maybe TRBD1 (6 bases). Germline V gives CDR1 MNHNY, CDR2 SVGAGI (reference sequence). Trimming stripped 0 bases from V and 10 bases from J, with 7 bases between. CDR3 length: 12 amino acids. This chain's CDR3 is CASSYSGHEQFF. The DNA of the CDR3 is TGTGCCAGCAGTTACTCGGGACACGAGCAGTTCTTC.

The CDR3, as DNA: TGCGCCAGCAGTCTCCTAGGGGTCCAGGGGATTTCTACTTATGAAAAACTGTTTTTT. Protein: CASSLLGVQGISTYEKLFF. V and J are TRBV23-1 and TRBJ1-4, with a tentative D call TRBD1 (6 bases). TRBV23-1 falls under the ORF class, with uncertain function. Trimming removed 4 bases from V and 6 bases from J, with 27 bases in between. CDR3 length: 19 amino acids.

The rearrangement uses TRBV29-1 and TRBJ2-1; no clear D. CDR1 and CDR2 from the germline V gene are SQVTM and ANQGSEA. The CDR3 totals 10 residues. V dropped 1 base and J dropped 7 bases, with 2 bases sitting between them. The CDR3 DNA follows: TGCAGCGTTGAAGGGAATGAGCAGTTCTTC. Protein sequence: CSVEGNEQFF.

This clonotype turned up a few times. This chain connects TRBV27 to TRBJ2-1, with 9 bases that match TRBD1. CDR3 length: 14 amino acids. Trimming cost V 4 bases and J 8 bases; bases outside gene matches: 6. Germline CDR1 and CDR2: MNHEY and SMNVEV (reference sequence). The DNA for the CDR3 is TGTGCCAGCAGTTGGGGACAGGGTATAGATGAGCAGTTCTTC. Protein sequence: CASSWGQGIDEQFF.

The chain is built from TRBV11-2 and TRBJ2-7, with no clear D. The germline V gene has CDR1 SGHAT and CDR2 FQNNGV. This CDR3 region has 16 residues. The V gene lost 1 base and the J gene lost 2 bases, with 15 bases spanning the gap. The CDR3 nucleotides are TGTGCCAGCAGCTTAGTTTGGTCGGCTACTACCTACGAGCAGTACTTC. Its translation is CASSLVWSATTYEQYF.

V gene TRBV6-2 or TRBV6-3 combines with J gene TRBJ2-5, with a tentative D call TRBD1 (5 bases). This CDR3 has 13 residues. Germline values: CDR1 MNHEY, CDR2 SVGEGT. Trimming cost V 7 bases and J 3 bases, with 12 bases left between them. CDR3 sequence: CASKGLGKETQYF. DNA for the CDR3: TGTGCCAGCAAGGGGCTTGGCAAAGAGACCCAGTACTTC.

The V and J genes are TRBV12-3 or TRBV12-4 and TRBJ1-1, with D tentatively TRBD1 (6 bases). CDR3 length equals 13 residues. V lost 4 bases, J lost 1 base, and 7 bases lay in between. CDR3 bases: TGTGCCAGCAGTTCACAGGGGAACACTGAAGCTTTCTTT. It yields the protein CASSSQGNTEAFF.

This clonotype came up a few times. The chain uses TRBV3-1 and TRBJ2-5; 10 bases fit TRBD1. The germline V gene encodes CDR1 LGHDT and CDR2 YNNKEL (reference sequence). The CDR3 runs 16 residues. V was pared by 2 bases and J by 5 bases, with 8 bases of the junction left unmatched. The CDR3 sequence is CASSQLTGGSGETQYF. DNA for the CDR3: TGTGCCAGCAGCCAACTGACAGGGGGCTCTGGGGAGACCCAGTACTTC.

Only a few counts were recorded for this clonotype. This chain connects TRBV6-1 to TRBJ2-7, with a possible D match to TRBD2 (6 bases). The CDR3 sequence is 12 residues long. V lost 7 bases and J lost 2, with 9 bases in between. Germline V gene lookup returns CDR1 MNHNS and CDR2 SASEGT. For the CDR3, the DNA is TGTGCCAGCACGGGACTGCCCTACGAGCAGTACTTC. The encoded protein is CASTGLPYEQYF.

A few counts support this clonotype. The chain uses TRBV7-8 and TRBJ2-3, with no clear D. Germline V lookup: CDR1 SGHVS, CDR2 FQNEAQ. V lost 4 bases and J lost 7, with 6 bases in between. The CDR3 contains 11 residues. This CDR3 is CASSSSHTQYF. CDR3 DNA sequence: TGTGCCAGCAGCTCTTCACATACGCAGTATTTT.

The CDR3 DNA sequence: TGCGCCAGCAGCCAAGATTTCGGGCAGGGCTACGAGCAGTACTTC. Residues: CASSQDFGQGYEQYF. This chain joins TRBV4-3 and TRBJ2-7, with D perhaps TRBD1 (5 bases). V was shortened by 0 bases and J by 3 bases, with 12 bases between the two germline ends. The germline V gene encodes CDR1 LGHNA and CDR2 YSLEER. The CDR3 is 15 residues long.

The sample holds many counts of this clonotype. The chain has TRBV6-2 or TRBV6-3 and TRBJ2-1; D is perhaps TRBD1 (6 bases). Germline V lookup: CDR1 MNHEY, CDR2 SVGEGT. V lost 4 bases to trimming and J lost 0 bases, with 16 bases between them. This CDR3 contains 17 residues. The CDR3 nucleotides read TGTGCCAGCAGTTGGCCCTCCAGGGGCGACTCCTACAATGAGCAGTTCTTC. It codes for CASSWPSRGDSYNEQFF.

The rearrangement links TRBV20-1 to TRBJ2-1; D might be TRBD2 (6 bases). V was pared by 3 bases and J by 7 bases, with 13 bases between. CDR3 length: 13 residues. The V gene's germline CDR1 is DFQATT and CDR2 SNEGSKA (reference sequence). DNA of the CDR3: TGCAGTGCTAGTGGCCGGGAGTGGAATGAGCAGTTCTTC. It is translated as CSASGREWNEQFF.

V usage is TRBV9 and J usage is TRBJ2-1, with D unclear. With 4 bases removed from V and 6 bases from J, the gap between germline ends came to 11 bases. CDR1 is SGDLS and CDR2 is YYNGEE in the germline V gene. The CDR3 extends over 13 amino acids. The CDR3 nucleotides read TGTGCCAGCAGCCCACGGAACAGCAATGAGCAGTTCTTC. It is translated as CASSPRNSNEQFF.